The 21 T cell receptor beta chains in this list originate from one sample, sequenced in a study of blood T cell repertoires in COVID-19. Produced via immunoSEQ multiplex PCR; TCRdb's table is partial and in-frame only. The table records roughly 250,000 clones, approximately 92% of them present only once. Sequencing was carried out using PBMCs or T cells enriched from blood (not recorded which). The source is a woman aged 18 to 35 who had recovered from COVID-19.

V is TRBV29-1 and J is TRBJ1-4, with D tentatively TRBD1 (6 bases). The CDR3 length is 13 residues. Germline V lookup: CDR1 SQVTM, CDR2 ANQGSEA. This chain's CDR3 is CSAGQGINEKLFF. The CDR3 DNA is TGCAGTGCGGGGCAGGGGATTAACGAAAAACTGTTTTTT.

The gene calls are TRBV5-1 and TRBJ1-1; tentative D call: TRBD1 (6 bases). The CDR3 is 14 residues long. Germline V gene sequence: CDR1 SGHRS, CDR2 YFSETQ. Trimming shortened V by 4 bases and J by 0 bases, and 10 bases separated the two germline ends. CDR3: CASSRGQLNTEAFF. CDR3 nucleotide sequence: TGCGCCAGCAGCCGCGGACAGCTGAACACTGAAGCTTTCTTT.

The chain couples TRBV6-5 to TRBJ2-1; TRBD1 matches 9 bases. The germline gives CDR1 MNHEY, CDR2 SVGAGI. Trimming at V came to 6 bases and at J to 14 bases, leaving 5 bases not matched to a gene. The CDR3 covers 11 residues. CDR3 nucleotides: TGTGCCAGCAGGGACAGGGGCGCGGAGTTCTTC. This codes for CASRDRGAEFF.

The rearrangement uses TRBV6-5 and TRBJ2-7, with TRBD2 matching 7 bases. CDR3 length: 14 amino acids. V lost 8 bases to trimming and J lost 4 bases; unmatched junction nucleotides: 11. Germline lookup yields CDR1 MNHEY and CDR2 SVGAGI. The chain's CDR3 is CASLQGGRKYEQYF. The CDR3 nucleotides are TGTGCCAGCCTTCAGGGAGGGCGGAAGTACGAGCAGTACTTC.

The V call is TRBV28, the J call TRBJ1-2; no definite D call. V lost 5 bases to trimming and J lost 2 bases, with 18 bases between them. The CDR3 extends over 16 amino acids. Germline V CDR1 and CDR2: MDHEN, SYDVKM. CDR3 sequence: CASSGSPRAGNYGYTF. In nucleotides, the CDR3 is TGTGCCAGCAGTGGGAGTCCGAGGGCGGGGAACTATGGCTACACCTTC.

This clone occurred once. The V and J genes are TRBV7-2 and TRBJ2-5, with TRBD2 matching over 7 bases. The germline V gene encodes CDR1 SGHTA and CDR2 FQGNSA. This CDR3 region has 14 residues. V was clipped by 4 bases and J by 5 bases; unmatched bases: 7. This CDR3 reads CASSSTGRRETQYF. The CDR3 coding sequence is TGTGCCAGCAGCTCGACCGGGAGGCGGGAGACCCAGTACTTC.

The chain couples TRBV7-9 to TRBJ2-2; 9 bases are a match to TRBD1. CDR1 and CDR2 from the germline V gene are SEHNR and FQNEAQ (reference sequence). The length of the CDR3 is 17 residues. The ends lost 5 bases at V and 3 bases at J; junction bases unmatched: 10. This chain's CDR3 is CASSQDRGRYHTGELFF. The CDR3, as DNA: TGTGCCAGCAGCCAAGACAGGGGGAGGTATCACACCGGGGAGCTGTTTTTT. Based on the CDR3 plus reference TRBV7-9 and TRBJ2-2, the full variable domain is DTGVSQNPRHKITKRGQNVTFRCDPISEHNRLYWYRQTLGQGPEFLTYFQNEAQLEKSRLLSDRFSAERPKGSFSTLEIQRTEQGDSAMYLCASSQDRGRYHTGELFFGEGSRLTVL.

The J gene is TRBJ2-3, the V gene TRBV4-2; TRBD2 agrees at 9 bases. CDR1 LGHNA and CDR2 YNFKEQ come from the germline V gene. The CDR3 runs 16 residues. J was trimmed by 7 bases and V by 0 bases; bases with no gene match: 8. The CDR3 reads CASSQELAGGQHTQYF. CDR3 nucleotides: TGTGCCAGCAGCCAAGAGTTGGCGGGGGGGCAACATACGCAGTATTTT.

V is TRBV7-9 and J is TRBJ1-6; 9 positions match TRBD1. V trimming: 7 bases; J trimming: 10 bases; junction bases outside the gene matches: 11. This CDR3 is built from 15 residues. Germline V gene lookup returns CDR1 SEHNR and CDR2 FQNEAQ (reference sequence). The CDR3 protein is CASTPPGTGNSPLHF. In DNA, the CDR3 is TGTGCCAGCACCCCCCCCGGGACAGGGAACTCACCCCTCCACTTT.

The CDR3, as DNA: TGTGCCAGCAGCACCCCCGGACAGGCCTATGGCTACACCTTC. Translating gives CASSTPGQAYGYTF. The chain couples TRBV11-2 to TRBJ1-2; 7 nucleotides match TRBD1. The CDR3 sequence is 14 residues long. Germline V gives CDR1 SGHAT, CDR2 FQNNGV. The junction had 7 bases not matched to a gene; V was cut back by 5 bases and J by 4 bases.

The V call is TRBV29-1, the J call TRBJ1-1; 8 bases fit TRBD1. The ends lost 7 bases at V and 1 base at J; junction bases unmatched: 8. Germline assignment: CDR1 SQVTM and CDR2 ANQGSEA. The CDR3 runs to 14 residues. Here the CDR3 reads CSATTGAGNTEAFF. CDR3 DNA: TGCAGCGCAACGACAGGGGCGGGGAACACTGAAGCTTTCTTT.

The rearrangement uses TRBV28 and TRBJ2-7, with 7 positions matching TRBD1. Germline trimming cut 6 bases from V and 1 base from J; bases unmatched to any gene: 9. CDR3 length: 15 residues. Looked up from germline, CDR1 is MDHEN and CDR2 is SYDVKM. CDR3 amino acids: CASRPAWGQSYEQYF. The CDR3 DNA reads TGTGCCAGCAGGCCGGCCTGGGGACAGTCCTACGAGCAGTACTTC.

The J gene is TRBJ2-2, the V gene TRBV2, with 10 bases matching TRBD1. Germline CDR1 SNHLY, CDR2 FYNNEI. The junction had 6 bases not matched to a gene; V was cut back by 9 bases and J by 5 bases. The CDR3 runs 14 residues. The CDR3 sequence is CASQGQGWTGELFF. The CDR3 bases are TGTGCCAGTCAGGGACAGGGGTGGACCGGGGAGCTGTTTTTT.

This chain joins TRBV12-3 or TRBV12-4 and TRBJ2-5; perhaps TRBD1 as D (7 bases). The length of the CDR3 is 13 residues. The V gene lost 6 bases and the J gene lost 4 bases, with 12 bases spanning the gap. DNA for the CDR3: TGTGCCAGCAGGGCAGGGGGGAGAGAGACCCAGTACTTC. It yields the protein CASRAGGRETQYF.

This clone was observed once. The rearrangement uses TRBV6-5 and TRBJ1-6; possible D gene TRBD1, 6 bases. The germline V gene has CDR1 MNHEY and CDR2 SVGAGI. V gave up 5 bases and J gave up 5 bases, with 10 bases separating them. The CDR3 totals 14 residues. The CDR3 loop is CASSLTGHNSPLHF. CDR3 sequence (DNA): TGTGCCAGCAGTCTCACAGGGCATAATTCACCCCTCCACTTT.

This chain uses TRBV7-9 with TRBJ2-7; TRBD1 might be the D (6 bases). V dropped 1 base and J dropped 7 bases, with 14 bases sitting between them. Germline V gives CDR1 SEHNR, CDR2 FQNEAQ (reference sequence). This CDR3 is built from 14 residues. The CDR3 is CASSLESRRGEQYF. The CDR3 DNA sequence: TGTGCCAGCAGCTTAGAATCGCGCAGGGGAGAGCAGTACTTC.

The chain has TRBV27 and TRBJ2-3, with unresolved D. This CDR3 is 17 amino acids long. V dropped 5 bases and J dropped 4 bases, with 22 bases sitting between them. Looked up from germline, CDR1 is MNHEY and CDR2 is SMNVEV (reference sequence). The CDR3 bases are TGTGCCAGCAGTAGAGGCCCAATACCCGATAGTGCAGATACGCAGTATTTT. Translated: CASSRGPIPDSADTQYF.

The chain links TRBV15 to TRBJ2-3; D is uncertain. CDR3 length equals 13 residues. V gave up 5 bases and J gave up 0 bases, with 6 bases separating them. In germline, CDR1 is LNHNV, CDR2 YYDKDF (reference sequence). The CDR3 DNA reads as TGTGCCACCAGCCTCCAGAGCACAGATACGCAGTATTTT. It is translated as CATSLQSTDTQYF.

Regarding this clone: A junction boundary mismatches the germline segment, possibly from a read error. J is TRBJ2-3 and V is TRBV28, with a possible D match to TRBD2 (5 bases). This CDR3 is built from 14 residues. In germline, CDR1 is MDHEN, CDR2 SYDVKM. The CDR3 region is CASNPSGWSGPLSF. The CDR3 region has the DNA TGTGCCAGCAACCCCTCGGGGTGGAGCGGACCCTTGAGTTTT.

Here the CDR3 reads CASMGLSYEQYF. CDR3 DNA sequence: TGTGCCAGCATGGGGCTTTCCTACGAGCAGTACTTC. The V and J genes are TRBV2 and TRBJ2-7, with a weak D call TRBD1 (5 bases). The CDR3 runs 12 residues. With 7 bases removed from V and 1 base from J, the gap between germline ends came to 8 bases. Germline CDR1 reads SNHLY; CDR2 reads FYNNEI.

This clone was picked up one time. The CDR3 nucleotides read TGTGCCAGCGAATTCACAGGTTCCCCTTACAATGAGCAGTTCTTC. Residues: CASEFTGSPYNEQFF. The chain joins TRBV6-5 to TRBJ2-1; a weak D match, TRBD1 (5 bases). The CDR3 is made up of 15 amino acids. The V gene's germline CDR1 is MNHEY and CDR2 SVGAGI. Trimming removed 8 bases from V and 4 bases from J, with 18 bases in between.